This T cell receptor (beta chain) was identified during a study of cytomegalovirus exposure and HLA in healthy donors. This CDR3 spans 13 amino acids. The junction had 8 bases not matched to a gene; V was cut back by 3 bases and J by 11 bases. Germline V gene data show CDR1 as SGDLS and CDR2 as YYNGEE. PCR was performed using 60 Vbeta and 13 Jbeta primers. Repertoires were generated with immunoSEQ multiplex PCR, while TCRdb's copy carries only in-frame clones and drops some. The profile shows about 120,000 clones, approximately 86% of them singletons. The specimen was PBMCs. This chain uses TRBV9 with TRBJ1-1, with 9 positions matching TRBD1. The source of this sequence is a man aged 40-49 years in good health and CMV-seronegative. CDR3 bases: TGTGCCAGCAGCGGGACAGACAGGGGGGAGGCTTTCTTT. Translation: CASSGTDRGEAFF.